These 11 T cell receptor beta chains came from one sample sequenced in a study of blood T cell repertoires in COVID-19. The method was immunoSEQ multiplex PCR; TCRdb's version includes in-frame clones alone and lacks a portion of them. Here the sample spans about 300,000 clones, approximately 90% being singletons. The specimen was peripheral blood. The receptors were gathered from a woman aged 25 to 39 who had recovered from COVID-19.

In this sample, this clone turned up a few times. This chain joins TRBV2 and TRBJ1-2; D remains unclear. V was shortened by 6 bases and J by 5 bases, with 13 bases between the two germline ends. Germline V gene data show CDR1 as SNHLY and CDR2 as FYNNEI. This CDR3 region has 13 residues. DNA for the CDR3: TGTGCCAGCAGCTTCGGACTAGAGTATGGCTACACCTTC. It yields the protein CASSFGLEYGYTF. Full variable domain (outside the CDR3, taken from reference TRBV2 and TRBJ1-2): EPEVTQTPSHQVTQMGQEVILRCVPISNHLYFYWYRQILGQKVEFLVSFYNNEISEKSEIFDDQFSVERPDGSNFTLKIRSTKLEDSAMYFCASSFGLEYGYTFGSGTRLTVV.

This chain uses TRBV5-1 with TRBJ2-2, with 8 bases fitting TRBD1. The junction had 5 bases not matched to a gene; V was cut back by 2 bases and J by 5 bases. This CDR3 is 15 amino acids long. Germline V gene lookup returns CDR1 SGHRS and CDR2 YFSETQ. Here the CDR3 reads CASSLAGGKTGELFF. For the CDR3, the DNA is TGCGCCAGCAGCTTAGCAGGGGGCAAGACCGGGGAGCTGTTTTTT.

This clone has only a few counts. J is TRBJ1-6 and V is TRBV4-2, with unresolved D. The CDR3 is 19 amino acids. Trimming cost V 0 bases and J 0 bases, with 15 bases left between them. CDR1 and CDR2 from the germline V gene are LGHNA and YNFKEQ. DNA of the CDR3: TGTGCCAGCAGCCAAGAAGTCAATCTTAGAGGCTCCTATAATTCACCCCTCCACTTT. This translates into CASSQEVNLRGSYNSPLHF.

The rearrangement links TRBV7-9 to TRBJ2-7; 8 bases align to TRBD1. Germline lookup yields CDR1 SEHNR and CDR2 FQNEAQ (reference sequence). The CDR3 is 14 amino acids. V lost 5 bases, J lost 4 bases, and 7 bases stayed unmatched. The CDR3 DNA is TGTGCCAGCAGCCAGAGGACAGGGTGGTACGAGCAGTACTTC. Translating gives CASSQRTGWYEQYF. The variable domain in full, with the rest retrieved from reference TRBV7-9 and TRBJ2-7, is DTGVSQNPRHKITKRGQNVTFRCDPISEHNRLYWYRQTLGQGPEFLTYFQNEAQLEKSRLLSDRFSAERPKGSFSTLEIQRTEQGDSAMYLCASSQRTGWYEQYFGPGTRLTVT.

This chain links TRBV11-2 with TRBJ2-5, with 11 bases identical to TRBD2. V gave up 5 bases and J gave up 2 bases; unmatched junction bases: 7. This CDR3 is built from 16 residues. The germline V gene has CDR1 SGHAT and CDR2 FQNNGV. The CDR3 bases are TGTGCCAGCAGCCGGATAGCGGGGGGGGTTCAAGAGACCCAGTACTTC. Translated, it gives CASSRIAGGVQETQYF.

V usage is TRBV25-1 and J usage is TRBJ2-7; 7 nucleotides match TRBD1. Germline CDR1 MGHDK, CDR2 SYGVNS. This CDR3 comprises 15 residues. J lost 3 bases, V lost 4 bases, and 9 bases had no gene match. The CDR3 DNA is TGTGCCAGCAGTGGATATCACGACAGGGTCTACGAGCAGTACTTC. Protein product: CASSGYHDRVYEQYF.

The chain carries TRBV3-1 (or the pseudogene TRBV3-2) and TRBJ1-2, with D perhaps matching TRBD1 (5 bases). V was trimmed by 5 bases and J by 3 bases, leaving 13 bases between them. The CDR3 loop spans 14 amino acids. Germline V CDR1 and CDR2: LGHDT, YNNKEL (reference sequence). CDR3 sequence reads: CASSARGIDYGYTF. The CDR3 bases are TGTGCCAGCAGCGCTCGGGGGATCGACTATGGCTACACCTTC.

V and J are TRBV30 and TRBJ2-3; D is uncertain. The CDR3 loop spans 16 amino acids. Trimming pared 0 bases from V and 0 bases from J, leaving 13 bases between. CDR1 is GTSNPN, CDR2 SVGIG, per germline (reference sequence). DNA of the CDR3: TGTGCCTGGAGTGTAAGAAGCGCCGTCAGCACAGATACGCAGTATTTT. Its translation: CAWSVRSAVSTDTQYF. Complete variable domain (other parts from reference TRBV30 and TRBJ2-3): SQTIHQWPATLVQPVGSPLSLECTVEGTSNPNLYWYRQAAGRGLQLLFYSVGIGQISSEVPQNLSASRPQDRQFILSSKKLLLSDSGFYLCAWSVRSAVSTDTQYFGPGTRLTVL.

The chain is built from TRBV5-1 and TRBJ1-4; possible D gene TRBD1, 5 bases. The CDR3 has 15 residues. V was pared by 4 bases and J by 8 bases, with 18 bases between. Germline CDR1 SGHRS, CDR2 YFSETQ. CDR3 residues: CASSVQTARGEKLFF. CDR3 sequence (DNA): TGCGCCAGCAGCGTACAGACCGCACGGGGGGAAAAACTGTTTTTT.

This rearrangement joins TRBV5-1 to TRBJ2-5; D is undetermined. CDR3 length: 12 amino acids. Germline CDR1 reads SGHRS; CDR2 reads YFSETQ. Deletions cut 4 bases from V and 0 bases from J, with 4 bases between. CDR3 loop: CASSQYQETQYF. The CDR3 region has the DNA TGCGCCAGCAGCCAGTACCAAGAGACCCAGTACTTC.

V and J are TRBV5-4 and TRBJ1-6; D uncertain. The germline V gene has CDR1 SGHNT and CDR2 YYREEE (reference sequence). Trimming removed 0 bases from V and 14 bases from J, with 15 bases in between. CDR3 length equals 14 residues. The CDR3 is CASSLDGSQSALHF. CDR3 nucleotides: TGTGCCAGCAGCTTGGATGGCAGTCAGTCAGCCCTCCACTTT.